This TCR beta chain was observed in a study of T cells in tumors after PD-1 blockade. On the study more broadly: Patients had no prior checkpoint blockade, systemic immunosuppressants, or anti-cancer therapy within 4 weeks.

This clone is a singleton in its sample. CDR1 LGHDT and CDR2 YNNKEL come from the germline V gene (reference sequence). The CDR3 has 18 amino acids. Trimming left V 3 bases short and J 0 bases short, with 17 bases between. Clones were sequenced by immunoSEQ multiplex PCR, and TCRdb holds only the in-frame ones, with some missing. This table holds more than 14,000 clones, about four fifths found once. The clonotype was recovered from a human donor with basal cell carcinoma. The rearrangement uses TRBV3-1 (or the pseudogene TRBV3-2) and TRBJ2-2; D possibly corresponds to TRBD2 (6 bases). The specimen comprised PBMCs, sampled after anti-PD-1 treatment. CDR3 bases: TGTGCCAGCAGCCAGCAGGGACTCACCCCCGCGAACACCGGGGAGCTGTTTTTT. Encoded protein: CASSQQGLTPANTGELFF.